This TCR beta chain is from a study of blood T cell repertoires in COVID-19. Study background: COVID-19 samples collected from the United States, Italy and Spain covered acute and convalescent phases. T cells, B-cell-depleted T cells, or PBMCs provided the cDNA or gDNA that served as material.

The Seattle patients joined while their infection was active and were tracked longitudinally afterward. The V gene lost 6 bases and the J gene lost 4 bases, with 4 bases spanning the gap. The CDR3 covers 11 residues. Germline V gene lookup returns CDR1 WNHNN and CDR2 SYGVQD (reference sequence). Per the original data handling: Reference gene primer amplification in the assay estimated nucleated cell counts. Using immunoSEQ multiplex PCR, the repertoire was profiled, and TCRdb retains in-frame clones only, with some absent. That table is the source of V, J and clone size, and D and trimming were worked out from the DNA. Of roughly 190,000 clones listed, roughly 80% are singletons.

Sequences were obtained from peripheral blood. V gene TRBV10-1 combines with J gene TRBJ2-1; no firm D call. The clonotype was recovered from a woman in her 70s with COVID-19, enrolled during active disease. In DNA form, the CDR3 reads TGCGCCAGCAGCCTTTACAATGAGCAGTTCTTC. It yields the protein CASSLYNEQFF.